This T cell receptor beta chain was identified in a study of identifying expanded T cells in peripheral blood. Points on this clone: Its antigen remains unidentified.

Generated by immunoSEQ multiplex PCR, the TCRdb table keeps only in-frame clones and is missing some. Here the sample spans 90,000 to 120,000 clones, about 89% being singletons. The study, taken as a whole, reports: Over around two and four weeks, about 17 and 20 clones changed, versus around 1.3 between replicates. Two-week clone count variance significantly increased as total template count grew.

CDR3 length: 14 residues. Germline CDR1 is SEHNR and CDR2 is FQNEAQ (reference sequence). The V and J ends lost 11 bases and 8 bases respectively, with 25 bases between them. Collection occurred without any documented infections or immune events in donors. The sequenced sample was blood. J is TRBJ2-7 and V is TRBV7-9; D is ambiguous. This clonotype was sampled from a person aged 18 to 70 in good health. The CDR3 protein is CAARVEIYLRQQYF. The CDR3 DNA reads as TGTGCCGCCCGAGTGGAAATATACCTACGACAGCAGTACTTC. Full variable domain (missing parts from reference TRBV7-9 and TRBJ2-7): DTGVSQNPRHKITKRGQNVTFRCDPISEHNRLYWYRQTLGQGPEFLTYFQNEAQLEKSRLLSDRFSAERPKGSFSTLEIQRTEQGDSAMYLCAARVEIYLRQQYFGPGTRLTVT.